The 27 T cell receptor beta chains below were found in one sample sequenced in a study of T cell repertoires in cytomegalovirus infection. One entry per CDR3 protein, called by TCRdb with MiXCR from the reads. The table has roughly 77,000 distinct CDR3 sequences, 4% seen once. The material sequenced was PBMCs. The receptors stem from a human donor in good health (CMV status not recorded). Some clones in this sample may be carry-over from other donors' samples.

This clonotype was counted a few times. The chain's CDR3 is CASSPPDRMNIQYF. The CDR3 nucleotides read TGTGCCAGCTCACCACCGGACAGGATGAACATTCAGTACTTC. This sequence joins TRBV18 and TRBJ2-4; 7 bases line up with TRBD1. Germline V gene data show CDR1 as KGHSH and CDR2 as LQKENI. With 0 bases clipped from V and 7 bases from J, the junction kept 3 bases outside the gene matches. The CDR3 has 14 residues.

This clonotype was detected many times. The rearrangement joins TRBV7-2 to TRBJ2-1; 15 bases are shared with TRBD2. Trimming cost V 4 bases and J 10 bases; bases outside gene matches: 11. The CDR3 has 17 residues. Germline V gene sequence: CDR1 SGHTA, CDR2 FQGNSA. CDR3 residues: CASSSRTSGGAFREQFF. In nucleotides, the CDR3 is TGTGCCAGCAGCTCCAGGACTAGCGGGGGGGCCTTCCGCGAGCAGTTCTTC.

This clonotype was seen repeatedly, ten times or more. The chain couples TRBV7-2 to TRBJ1-3; D is uncertain. The V end lost 5 bases, the J end lost 3 bases, and 14 bases lay between the germline ends. This CDR3 has 15 residues. From germline, CDR1 is SGHTA and CDR2 FQGNSA. The DNA of the CDR3 is TGTGCCAGCAGCCTAGGAGCGAGCTTTGGAAACACCATATATTTT. Translating gives CASSLGASFGNTIYF. The variable domain in full, with the rest retrieved from reference TRBV7-2 and TRBJ1-3, is GAGVSQSPSNKVTEKGKDVELRCDPISGHTALYWYRQSLGQGLEFLIYFQGNSAPDKSGLPSDRFSAERTGGSVSTLTIQRTQQEDSAVYLCASSLGASFGNTIYFGEGSWLTVV.

This clonotype was counted many times. The CDR3 DNA reads as TGTGCCAGCAGCCAAGACCGGGACAGGAATAATTCACCCCTCCACTTT. Its translation is CASSQDRDRNNSPLHF. The chain employs TRBV3-1 and TRBJ1-6; TRBD1 agrees at 8 bases. This CDR3 contains 16 residues. V trimming: 0 bases; J trimming: 5 bases; junction bases outside the gene matches: 3. Per germline, CDR1 LGHDT and CDR2 YNNKEL (reference sequence).

The sample holds many counts of this clonotype. This chain connects TRBV7-2 to TRBJ1-1; D remains ambiguous. CDR1 is SGHTA and CDR2 is FQGNSA in the germline V gene. The ends were cut back, 5 bases at V and 10 bases at J, with 17 bases in the middle. The CDR3 is made up of 13 amino acids. The CDR3 spells CASSQSRGPGAFF. CDR3 DNA: TGTGCCAGCAGCCAAAGCCGTGGGCCGGGAGCTTTCTTT.

This clonotype was detected ten times or more. DNA for the CDR3: TGTGCCAGCAGTTTCAGACCCTCGGGACGTGAGCAGTTCTTC. Protein sequence: CASSFRPSGREQFF. This chain connects TRBV28 to TRBJ2-1, with D perhaps given as TRBD1 or TRBD2 (5 bases each). The germline V gene encodes CDR1 MDHEN and CDR2 SYDVKM. The CDR3 spans 14 residues. Trimming shortened V by 3 bases and J by 9 bases, and 15 bases separated the two germline ends. The entire variable domain, with the rest obtained from reference TRBV28 and TRBJ2-1, is as follows: DVKVTQSSRYLVKRTGEKVFLECVQDMDHENMFWYRQDPGLGLRLIYFSYDVKMKEKGDIPEGYSVSREKKERFSLILESASTNQTSMYLCASSFRPSGREQFFGPGTRLTVL.

This clonotype was picked up many times. The germline gene is not matched at one end of the junction; a read error may be the cause. V and J are TRBV7-2 and TRBJ2-1, with D possibly being TRBD1 (6 bases). The V gene's germline CDR1 is SGHTA and CDR2 FQGNSA. The CDR3 length is 13 residues. The CDR3 DNA sequence: TGTGCCAGCAGCTTAAGGAGCAGGACCCACAGGGCCTTC. It translates to CASSLRSRTHRAF.

This clonotype was seen at least ten times. V gene TRBV7-2 combines with J gene TRBJ2-5; unclear D gene. Trimming pared 1 base from V and 4 bases from J, leaving 10 bases between. Germline V gene lookup returns CDR1 SGHTA and CDR2 FQGNSA. The CDR3 extends over 14 amino acids. CDR3 in DNA: TGTGCCAGCAGCTTAGGCTATCGAGGAGAGACCCAGTACTTC. Translation gives CASSLGYRGETQYF.

This clonotype has a count of ten or more. The chain combines TRBV7-2 with TRBJ1-2; D might be TRBD1 (6 bases). CDR3 length: 16 amino acids. V lost 6 bases and J lost 3, with 20 bases in between. Germline CDR1 SGHTA, CDR2 FQGNSA. The CDR3 region is CASSFQGRLSDYGYTF. In DNA form, the CDR3 reads TGTGCCAGCAGTTTTCAGGGGAGATTATCTGACTATGGCTACACCTTC.

This clonotype was seen ten or more times. The rearrangement links TRBV7-8 to TRBJ2-7, with D hard to call. V lost 1 base and J 1 base, leaving 8 bases between the germline ends. Per germline, CDR1 SGHVS and CDR2 FQNEAQ. The CDR3 spans 14 residues. Written as DNA, the CDR3 is TGTGCCAGCAGCTTAGTCGGCGCGTCCTACGAGCAGTACTTC. Encoded protein: CASSLVGASYEQYF.

There are many counts of this clonotype. This sequence joins TRBV12-3 or TRBV12-4 and TRBJ2-5; TRBD2 matches 9 bases. After removal of 5 bases from V and 4 bases from J, the junction contained 5 bases not matched to a gene. The CDR3 covers 14 residues. CDR3 sequence: CASSLAGGGETQYF. The CDR3 nucleotides are TGTGCCAGCAGTCTCGCGGGGGGGGGAGAGACCCAGTACTTC.

The sample holds a few counts of this clonotype. This chain joins TRBV7-8 and TRBJ2-5; D perhaps matches TRBD1 (6 bases). The V and J ends lost 3 bases and 3 bases respectively, with 14 bases between them. The CDR3 spans 15 residues. Germline V gives CDR1 SGHVS, CDR2 FQNEAQ. The chain's CDR3 is CASSLGQGKEETQYF. The CDR3 bases are TGTGCCAGCAGCTTGGGTCAGGGGAAGGAAGAGACCCAGTACTTC.

This clonotype showed up many times. The rearrangement joins TRBV28 to TRBJ1-1; unclear D gene. The CDR3 is 16 amino acids. Germline CDR1 and CDR2: MDHEN and SYDVKM. Trimming took 5 bases from V and 4 from J, leaving 20 bases between them. The CDR3 DNA reads as TGTGCCAGCAGTATCAGCCCCCCCGCGCGGCGCACTGAAGCTTTCTTT. Translated: CASSISPPARRTEAFF.

The CDR3 region has the DNA TGTGCCAGCTCCCTAAGGGGATTTGAGGGCACTGAAGCTTTCTTT. Translating gives CASSLRGFEGTEAFF. J is TRBJ1-1 and V is TRBV28, with D possibly being TRBD1 (5 bases). CDR3 length equals 15 residues. V was clipped by 8 bases and J by 4 bases, with 20 bases between them. CDR1 and CDR2 (germline): MDHEN, SYDVKM.

This clonotype was seen at least ten times. The CDR3 region is CASKASGRARYEQYF. The DNA for the CDR3 is TGTGCCAGCAAGGCTAGCGGGAGGGCCCGTTACGAGCAGTACTTC. This chain connects TRBV28 to TRBJ2-7; 12 nucleotides line up with TRBD2. The CDR3 loop spans 15 amino acids. The ends lost 7 bases at V and 4 bases at J; junction bases unmatched: 8. Germline V gene data show CDR1 as MDHEN and CDR2 as SYDVKM.

This clonotype was counted many times. The gene calls are TRBV7-2 and TRBJ2-7; TRBD2 might be the D (7 bases). The germline V gene has CDR1 SGHTA and CDR2 FQGNSA. CDR3 length: 16 amino acids. The ends were cut back, 5 bases at V and 2 bases at J, with 19 bases in the middle. CDR3 sequence reads: CASSVRAGRGTYEQYF. In DNA form, the CDR3 reads TGTGCCAGCAGCGTCAGGGCAGGGAGGGGGACCTACGAGCAGTACTTC. The complete variable domain, with remaining parts taken from reference TRBV7-2 and TRBJ2-7, reads GAGVSQSPSNKVTEKGKDVELRCDPISGHTALYWYRQSLGQGLEFLIYFQGNSAPDKSGLPSDRFSAERTGGSVSTLTIQRTQQEDSAVYLCASSVRAGRGTYEQYFGPGTRLTVT.

This clonotype was observed at least ten times. The CDR3 reads CASSLDRDRGHEQYF. DNA for the CDR3: TGTGCCAGCAGCTTAGACCGGGACAGGGGACACGAGCAGTACTTC. The chain employs TRBV7-2 and TRBJ2-7; 10 nucleotides match TRBD1. J lost 5 bases, V lost 1 base, and 5 bases had no gene match. CDR1 and CDR2 from the germline V gene are SGHTA and FQGNSA. The CDR3 extends over 15 amino acids.

This clonotype was recorded at least ten times. The germline gene is not matched at one end of the junction; a read error may be the cause. This sequence joins TRBV7-2 and TRBJ2-2; 8 bases map to TRBD2. Per germline, CDR1 SGHTA and CDR2 FQGNSA. This CDR3 region has 15 residues. The chain's CDR3 is CASSTSGSNTGDLFF. In DNA, the CDR3 is TGTGCCAGCAGCACTAGCGGTTCGAACACCGGGGATCTGTTTTTT.

In its sample, this clonotype was seen many times. The rearrangement links TRBV19 to TRBJ2-7, with D unclear. V was trimmed by 7 bases and J by 0 bases, leaving 13 bases between them. The CDR3 loop spans 14 amino acids. Germline-derived CDR1 and CDR2 are LNHDA and SQIVND (reference sequence). CDR3 nucleotide sequence: TGTGCCAGTAAGGTCACCTCAAGCTCCTACGAGCAGTACTTC. This translates into CASKVTSSSYEQYF.

This clonotype was seen ten or more times. The chain uses TRBV6-2 or TRBV6-3 and TRBJ1-4; D is unresolved. This CDR3 contains 10 residues. Germline CDR1 is MNHEY and CDR2 is SVGEGT. Trimming shortened V by 6 bases and J by 16 bases, and 12 bases separated the two germline ends. The CDR3 sequence: CASRWVFTFF. The CDR3 nucleotides read TGTGCCAGCAGATGGGTATTCACGTTTTTT.

In this sample, this clonotype turned up many times. This rearrangement joins TRBV7-6 to TRBJ2-5; D perhaps matches TRBD2 (6 bases). This CDR3 has 15 amino acids. Between the trimmed V and J ends, which lost 1 base and 2 bases, there was a span of 11 bases. Germline CDR1 and CDR2: SGHVS and FNYEAQ. The CDR3 DNA sequence: TGTGCCAGCAGCTTAGGGGTCGGGGGACAAGAGACCCAGTACTTC. Its translation: CASSLGVGGQETQYF. Filled out from reference TRBV7-6 and TRBJ2-5, the complete variable domain reads GAGVSQSPRYKVTKRGQDVALRCDPISGHVSLYWYRQALGQGPEFLTYFNYEAQQDKSGLPNDRFSAERPEGSISTLTIQRTEQRDSAMYRCASSLGVGGQETQYFGPGTRLLVL.

This clonotype was counted at least ten times. The chain combines TRBV20-1 with TRBJ2-7; 8 bases agree with TRBD2. The germline V gene has CDR1 DFQATT and CDR2 SNEGSKA (reference sequence). The CDR3 runs to 13 residues. Trimming took 4 bases from V and 2 from J; bases not matched to a gene: 4. CDR3 in amino acids: CSAISGNTYEQYF. The CDR3 DNA reads as TGCAGTGCTATTAGCGGGAACACCTACGAGCAGTACTTC.

This clonotype was observed at least ten times. The V and J genes are TRBV7-2 and TRBJ2-1; 10 bases fit TRBD2. The germline gives CDR1 SGHTA, CDR2 FQGNSA. J lost 7 bases, V lost 0 bases, and 6 bases had no gene match. CDR3 length: 16 residues. CDR3 bases: TGTGCCAGCAGCTTAGCGTCTAGCGGGAGTATGAATGAGCAGTTCTTC. It translates to CASSLASSGSMNEQFF.

This clonotype showed up many times. J is TRBJ1-1 and V is TRBV19; D call uncertain. The CDR3 runs to 14 residues. The ends were cut back, 4 bases at V and 0 bases at J, with 9 bases in the middle. Germline values: CDR1 LNHDA, CDR2 SQIVND (reference sequence). This chain's CDR3 is CASSTPQVNTEAFF. The DNA for the CDR3 is TGTGCCAGTAGTACCCCTCAGGTGAACACTGAAGCTTTCTTT.

This clonotype came up many times. The chain links TRBV7-6 to TRBJ1-3; unclear D gene. V lost 4 bases, J lost 4 bases, and 8 bases lay in between. The CDR3 loop spans 13 amino acids. Looked up from germline, CDR1 is SGHVS and CDR2 is FNYEAQ. The CDR3 region is CASSSIGGNTIYF. DNA of the CDR3: TGTGCCAGCAGCTCAATCGGGGGAAACACCATATATTTT.

This clonotype was observed at least ten times. The gene calls are TRBV6-6 and TRBJ2-7; weak D call: TRBD2 (6 bases). The germline gives CDR1 MNHNY, CDR2 SVGAGI (reference sequence). Trimming stripped 7 bases from V and 4 bases from J, with 14 bases between. CDR3 size: 13 residues. The CDR3, as DNA: TGTGCCAGCACCAGACTTGGGGGGTACGAGCAGTACTTC. It translates to CASTRLGGYEQYF.

The V and J genes are TRBV30 and TRBJ2-2; D is possibly TRBD1 or TRBD2 (5 bases each). V was pared by 0 bases and J by 6 bases, with 8 bases between. CDR1 GTSNPN and CDR2 SVGIG come from the germline V gene (reference sequence). The CDR3 length is 13 residues. In DNA, the CDR3 is TGTGCCTGGAGTGTACGAGGGGCCGGGGAGCTGTTTTTT. Protein product: CAWSVRGAGELFF. Supplemented by reference TRBV30 and TRBJ2-2, the full variable domain reads SQTIHQWPATLVQPVGSPLSLECTVEGTSNPNLYWYRQAAGRGLQLLFYSVGIGQISSEVPQNLSASRPQDRQFILSSKKLLLSDSGFYLCAWSVRGAGELFFGEGSRLTVL.